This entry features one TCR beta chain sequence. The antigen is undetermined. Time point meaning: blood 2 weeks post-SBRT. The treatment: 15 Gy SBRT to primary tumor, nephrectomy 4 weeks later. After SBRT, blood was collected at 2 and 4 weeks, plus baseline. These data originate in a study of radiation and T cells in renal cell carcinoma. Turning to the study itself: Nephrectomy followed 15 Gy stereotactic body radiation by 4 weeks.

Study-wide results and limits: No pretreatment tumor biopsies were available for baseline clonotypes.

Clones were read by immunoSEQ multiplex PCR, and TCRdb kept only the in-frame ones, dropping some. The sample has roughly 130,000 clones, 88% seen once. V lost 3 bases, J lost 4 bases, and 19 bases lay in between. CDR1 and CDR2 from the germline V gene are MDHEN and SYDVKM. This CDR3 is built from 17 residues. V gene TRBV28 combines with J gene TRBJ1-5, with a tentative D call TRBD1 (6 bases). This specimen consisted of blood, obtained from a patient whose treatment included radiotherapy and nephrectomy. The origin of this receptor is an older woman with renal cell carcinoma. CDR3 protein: CASSFGGAGARNQPQHF. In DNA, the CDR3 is TGTGCCAGCAGTTTTGGGGGGGCGGGGGCAAGGAATCAGCCCCAGCATTTT.